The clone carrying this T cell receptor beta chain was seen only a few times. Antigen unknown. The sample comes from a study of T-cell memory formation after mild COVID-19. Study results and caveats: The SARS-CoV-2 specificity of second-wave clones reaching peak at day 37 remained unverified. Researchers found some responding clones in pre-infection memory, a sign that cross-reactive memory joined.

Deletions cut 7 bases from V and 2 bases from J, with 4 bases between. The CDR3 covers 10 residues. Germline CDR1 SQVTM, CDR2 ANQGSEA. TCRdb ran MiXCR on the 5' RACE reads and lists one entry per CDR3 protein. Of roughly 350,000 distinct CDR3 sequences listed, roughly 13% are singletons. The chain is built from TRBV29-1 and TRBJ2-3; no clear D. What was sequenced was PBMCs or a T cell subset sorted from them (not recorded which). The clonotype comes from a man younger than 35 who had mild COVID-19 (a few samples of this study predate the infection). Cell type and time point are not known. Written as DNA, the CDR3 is TGCAGCGCCTACACAGATACGCAGTATTTT. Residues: CSAYTDTQYF.